This T cell receptor beta chain is from a study of tissue T cells after allogeneic stem cell transplantation. Specified time point: mouse harvest day 7 after allogeneic transplant. Mouse grafts combined 10^7 T-cell-depleted bone marrow cells with 10^6 splenic CD5+ T cells. B6 (H2b) cells into BALB/c (H2d) mice; tissues taken at day 7 or 14. Notes on this clone: Genes here carry mouse names. The observed sequence ends 1 residue before the CDR3 terminus, with the missing tail filled in from the germline J gene.

The repertoire was sequenced with immunoSEQ multiplex PCR; TCRdb's copy has only in-frame clones and lacks some. The sample carries under 3,000 clones, approximately 52% recorded once. Germline V gene sequence: CDR1 SGHSA, CDR2 FRNQAP. This CDR3 is built from 17 residues. V gave up 3 bases and J gave up 0 bases; unmatched junction bases: 6. Specimen: spleen. The chain carries TRBV16 and TRBJ2-4; 10 bases fit TRBD2. The receptor was isolated from a female BALB/c mouse given C57BL/6 T cells with graft-versus-host disease after an allogeneic hematopoietic cell transplant. This chain's CDR3 is CASSFAGLGSSQNTLYF. The covered CDR3 bases are TGTGCAAGCAGCTTTGCGGGACTGGGGTCTAGTCAAAACACCTTGTAC.